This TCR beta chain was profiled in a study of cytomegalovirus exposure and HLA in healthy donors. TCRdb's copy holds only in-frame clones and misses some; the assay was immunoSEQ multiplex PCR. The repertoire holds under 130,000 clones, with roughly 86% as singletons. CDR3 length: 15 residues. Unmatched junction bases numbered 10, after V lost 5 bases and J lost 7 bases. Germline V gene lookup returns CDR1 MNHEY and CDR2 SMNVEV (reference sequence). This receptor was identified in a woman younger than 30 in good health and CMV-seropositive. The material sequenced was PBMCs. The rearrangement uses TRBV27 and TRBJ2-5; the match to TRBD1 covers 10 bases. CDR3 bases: TGTGCCAGCAGTCTAACTCCGGGACAGGGGACGACCCAGTACTTC. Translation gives CASSLTPGQGTTQYF.